These T cell receptor beta chains were read from a single sample in a study of early T cells in non-severe SARS-CoV-2 infection. TCRdb reanalysed the 5' RACE reads using MiXCR and keeps one entry per CDR3 protein. The sample consists of about 43,000 distinct CDR3 sequences, 9.5% to 13% of them appearing once. The sample comprised whole blood. The receptors were sampled from an adult who was a healthcare worker with PCR-confirmed SARS-CoV-2 infection or an uninfected control (not recorded which). The CDR3 runs from the conserved cysteine through the conserved F or W. The order of the fields is V gene, D gene, J gene, clone size, CDR3 protein, CDR3 DNA. The D gene is left open where the match is weak. Expanded clones get a size class; other rows say once, few or many, or leave the size out.

>TRBV7-9|.|TRBJ2-3|many
CASSLISSDTQYF
TGTGCCAGCAGCTTGATATCTTCAGATACGCAGTATTTT
>TRBV6-5|.|TRBJ2-1|many
CASSLLSVGEQFF
TGTGCCAGCAGCCTCCTTAGCGTGGGAGAGCAGTTCTTC
>TRBV6-4|.|TRBJ1-5|medium-sized
CASRGDQPQHF
TGTGCCAGCCGCGGGGATCAGCCCCAGCATTTT
>TRBV2|.|TRBJ2-4|.
CASSERQGGNIQYF
TGTGCCAGCAGTGAGCGACAGGGAGGAAACATTCAGTACTTC
>TRBV7-9|.|TRBJ1-5|.
CASSLDSLNQPQHF
TGTGCCAGCAGCTTAGATAGTCTCAATCAGCCCCAGCATTTT
>TRBV24-1|.|TRBJ2-7|few
CATGDFTGEQYF
TGTGCCACAGGGGACTTCACAGGCGAGCAGTACTTC
>TRBV9|.|TRBJ2-1|.
CASSEDTWDEQFF
TGTGCCAGCAGCGAGGACACTTGGGATGAGCAGTTCTTC
>TRBV27|.|TRBJ2-7|many
CASSPRDGYEQYF
TGTGCCAGCAGTCCCCGGGACGGCTACGAGCAGTACTTC
>TRBV6-6|TRBD2|TRBJ2-3|many
CASSSPPWTSGGPGADTQYF
TGTGCCAGCAGTTCCCCCCCCTGGACTAGCGGTGGACCCGGGGCAGATACGCAGTATTTT
>TRBV13|.|TRBJ2-7|few
CASMVGGAFDEQYF
TGTGCCAGCATGGTCGGCGGCGCCTTTGACGAGCAGTACTTC
>TRBV14|TRBD1|TRBJ1-2|few
CASSQFEASQGEATYGYTF
TGTGCCAGCAGCCAATTCGAGGCCTCACAGGGGGAGGCAACCTATGGCTACACCTTC
>TRBV2|.|TRBJ2-5|many
CASSDVRAGRQETQYF
TGTGCCAGCAGTGATGTGCGGGCGGGGAGGCAAGAGACCCAGTACTTC